This is a list of T cell receptor beta chains from one sample in a study of T cell changes during pregnancy in multiple sclerosis. Using immunoSEQ multiplex PCR, the repertoire was profiled, and TCRdb retains in-frame clones only, with some absent. The sample has around 99,000 clones; 92% are singletons. The sample here was peripheral blood, taken in the third trimester of pregnancy. The receptors derive from a female donor in good health, enrolled as a control in a pregnancy study. The CDR3 runs from the conserved cysteine through the conserved F or W. Fields, in order: J gene, D gene, V gene, clone size, CDR3 protein, CDR3 DNA. The D gene is left open where the match is weak. Clone size is shown for a subset of rows, as once, few, many or a class of expanded clone.

>TRBJ1-1|-|TRBV19|-
CASSSSVRSMNTEAFF
TGTGCCAGTAGTTCAAGTGTTCGGAGCATGAACACTGAAGCTTTCTTT
>TRBJ2-1|-|TRBV4-3|-
CASSQDAGGNEQFF
TGCGCCAGCAGCCAAGACGCGGGCGGGAATGAGCAGTTCTTC
>TRBJ2-1|-|TRBV6-1|-
CASREDPLAYNEQFF
TGTGCCAGCAGGGAGGACCCCCTGGCCTACAATGAGCAGTTCTTC
>TRBJ2-1|TRBD2|TRBV7-2|once
CASSRLAYEQFF
TGTGCCAGCAGCCGACTAGCATACGAGCAGTTCTTC
>TRBJ2-1|TRBD2|TRBV5-4|-
CASTVPGLQNEQFF
TGTGCCAGCACCGTGCCGGGACTACAGAATGAGCAGTTCTTC
>TRBJ2-1|-|TRBV12-5|-
CASSSSSGNNEQFF
TGTGCTAGCAGTTCGAGCTCAGGAAACAATGAGCAGTTCTTC
>TRBJ2-7|TRBD1|TRBV6-6|-
CASTDGTGGSYEQYF
TGTGCCAGCACCGACGGGACAGGGGGCTCCTACGAGCAGTACTTC
>TRBJ2-7|-|TRBV27|-
CASSGHPPGGSEQYF
TGTGCCAGCAGTGGTCACCCCCCGGGGGGCTCCGAGCAGTACTTC
>TRBJ1-1|-|TRBV13|-
CASSLVGNTEAFF
TGTGCCAGCAGCTTAGTCGGGAACACTGAAGCTTTCTTT
>TRBJ2-3|TRBD1|TRBV5-7|once
CATNIRGPSDTQYF
TGTGCCACCAACATAAGGGGGCCGTCAGATACGCAGTATTTT
>TRBJ2-7|TRBD1|TRBV2|-
CASHPRDSYEQYF
TGTGCCAGCCACCCGAGGGACAGCTACGAGCAGTACTTC
>TRBJ1-1|-|TRBV7-2|-
CASSLSRGGGTEAFF
TGTGCCAGCAGCTTAAGTCGTGGCGGGGGCACTGAAGCTTTCTTT
>TRBJ1-4|-|TRBV11-3|-
CASSAFSTGLATNEKLFF
TGTGCCAGCAGCGCTTTTTCAACAGGGCTTGCAACTAATGAAAAACTGTTTTTT
>TRBJ1-1|-|TRBV4-1|-
CASSQASTTTEAFF
TGCGCCAGCAGCCAAGCCTCCACAACCACTGAAGCTTTCTTT
>TRBJ2-1|TRBD2|TRBV7-3|-
CASSLNFAGDEQFF
TGTGCCAGCAGCTTAAATTTTGCGGGGGATGAGCAGTTCTTC
>TRBJ1-5|-|TRBV6-1|once
CASSEPQAPQHF
TGTGCCAGCAGTGAACCTCAGGCGCCCCAGCATTTT
>TRBJ2-7|-|TRBV7-2|-
CASSYRSSYEQYF
TGTGCCAGCAGCTATAGGAGCTCCTACGAGCAGTACTTC
>TRBJ2-5|-|TRBV5-6|-
CASSLGQAETQYF
TGTGCCAGCAGCTTGGGGCAGGCGGAGACCCAGTACTTC
>TRBJ2-5|-|TRBV7-3|-
CASSLRVGGEETQYF
TGTGCCAGCAGCTTAAGGGTCGGGGGTGAGGAGACCCAGTACTTC
>TRBJ1-1|-|TRBV30|once
CAWSGGYTTEAFF
TGTGCCTGGAGCGGAGGGTATACGACTGAAGCTTTCTTT
>TRBJ1-2|TRBD1|TRBV9|-
CASSFLDRGGGYTF
TGTGCCAGCAGCTTTTTGGACAGGGGAGGGGGCTACACCTTC
>TRBJ2-1|TRBD1|TRBV18|-
CASSEGQSSYNEQFF
TGTGCCAGCTCAGAGGGACAGAGCTCCTACAATGAGCAGTTCTTC
>TRBJ2-1|-|TRBV6-5|-
CASSWRHEQFF
TGTGCCAGCAGCTGGCGGCATGAGCAGTTCTTC
>TRBJ1-2|-|TRBV5-6|-
CASSLSGDGYTF
TGTGCCAGCAGCTTATCAGGGGATGGCTACACCTTC
>TRBJ1-1|-|TRBV15|-
CATSRGPTDKEAFF
TGTGCCACCAGCAGAGGCCCGACTGATAAAGAAGCTTTCTTT
>TRBJ2-1|TRBD2|TRBV7-3|-
CASSFRTSPPDNEQFF
TGTGCCAGCAGCTTTAGGACTAGCCCGCCGGACAATGAGCAGTTCTTC
>TRBJ1-1|-|TRBV7-3|-
CASSPGHRNTEAFF
TGTGCCAGCAGCCCAGGACATCGGAACACTGAAGCTTTCTTT
>TRBJ1-3|-|TRBV6-5|-
CASSIAGAGNTIYF
TGTGCCAGCAGCATCGCAGGGGCTGGAAACACCATATATTTT
>TRBJ1-2|TRBD1|TRBV4-2|once
CASSQEGQGSYGYTF
TGTGCCAGCAGCCAAGAGGGACAGGGGAGCTATGGCTACACCTTC
>TRBJ1-5|-|TRBV27|-
CASSPRSGQPQHF
TGTGCCAGCAGTCCCCGGTCGGGACAGCCCCAGCATTTT
>TRBJ2-3|TRBD2|TRBV7-2|-
CASSLSPSTSGASDTQYF
TGTGCCAGCAGCTTATCCCCCTCGACTAGCGGGGCCTCAGATACGCAGTATTTT
>TRBJ1-1|TRBD1|TRBV27|-
CASRGDSGFTEAFF
TGTGCCAGCAGAGGGGACAGCGGTTTCACTGAAGCTTTCTTT
>TRBJ2-1|-|TRBV6-5|-
CASSPPWGRHNEQFF
TGTGCCAGCAGCCCCCCATGGGGGAGGCACAATGAGCAGTTCTTC
>TRBJ1-4|-|TRBV7-9|-
CASSLMGAGEKLFF
TGTGCCAGCAGCTTAATGGGGGCTGGCGAAAAACTGTTTTTT
>TRBJ2-2|-|TRBV7-3|few
CASSKSGPNTGELFF
TGTGCCAGCAGCAAATCCGGTCCCAACACCGGGGAGCTGTTTTTT
>TRBJ1-1|-|TRBV5-4|once
CASSSGRAPEAFF
TGTGCCAGCAGCTCAGGCAGGGCCCCTGAAGCTTTCTTT
>TRBJ2-1|TRBD1|TRBV7-9|-
CASSSLTGDNEQFF
TGTGCCAGCAGCTCATTGACAGGGGACAATGAGCAGTTCTTC
>TRBJ2-2|TRBD2|TRBV5-1|-
CASSRAPSGGARLFF
TGCGCCAGCAGCCGCGCTCCTAGCGGGGGGGCCAGGCTGTTTTTT
>TRBJ1-1|TRBD1|TRBV30|-
CAWKRQGDTEAFF
TGTGCCTGGAAACGACAGGGGGACACTGAAGCTTTCTTT
>TRBJ1-2|-|TRBV27|-
CATFGSGSGSGYTF
TGTGCCACCTTCGGCTCCGGGAGTGGTAGTGGCTACACCTTC
>TRBJ1-3|-|TRBV4-1|-
CASSHQRDSGNTIYF
TGCGCCAGCAGCCATCAACGAGATTCTGGAAACACCATATATTTT